Listed below are T cell receptor beta chains from one sample, sequenced in a study of T cells in Graves' hyperthyroidism and ophthalmopathy. TCRdb used MiXCR to reprocess the multiplex PCR reads, holding one entry per CDR3 protein. The data hold a few hundred thousand distinct CDR3 sequences, with around 21% observed a single time. Sequencing input: blood. All receptors come from a man aged 18 to 30 with Graves' hyperthyroidism. Each CDR3 is given without its conserved first and last residue. A D gene is named only where the DNA matches it firmly.

j_call: TRBJ1-2
cdr3_length: 11
v_call: TRBV7-9
d_call: -
cdr3_aa: ASSSVQGSGYT

j_call: TRBJ2-7
cdr3_length: 12
v_call: TRBV28
d_call: -
cdr3_aa: ASSLFGSSYEQY

j_call: TRBJ2-5
cdr3_length: 14
v_call: TRBV6-5
d_call: TRBD2
cdr3_aa: ASSPVGLAGRKTQY

j_call: TRBJ2-4
cdr3_length: 14
v_call: TRBV7-9
d_call: TRBD1
cdr3_aa: ASSQERGRYQNIQY

j_call: TRBJ1-2
cdr3_length: 11
v_call: TRBV12-3/TRBV12-4
d_call: -
cdr3_aa: ASSPAIAAGYT

j_call: TRBJ1-1
cdr3_length: 15
v_call: TRBV5-1
d_call: TRBD1
cdr3_aa: ASSFSGTGTWGTEAF

j_call: TRBJ2-5
cdr3_length: 9
v_call: TRBV6-1
d_call: -
cdr3_aa: ASVGALTQY

j_call: TRBJ1-1
cdr3_length: 12
v_call: TRBV6-1
d_call: -
cdr3_aa: ASKLDRKNTEAF

j_call: TRBJ1-5
cdr3_length: 14
v_call: TRBV12-3/TRBV12-4
d_call: TRBD1
cdr3_aa: ASRQTGGGSNQPQH

j_call: TRBJ1-2
cdr3_length: 12
v_call: TRBV11-2
d_call: -
cdr3_aa: ASSSSPGQAGYT

j_call: TRBJ2-5
cdr3_length: 12
v_call: TRBV12-3/TRBV12-4
d_call: TRBD1
cdr3_aa: ASSLGQGSETQY

j_call: TRBJ2-7
cdr3_length: 12
v_call: TRBV20-1
d_call: -
cdr3_aa: SASTQAYSYEQY

j_call: TRBJ2-5
cdr3_length: 13
v_call: TRBV11-2
d_call: -
cdr3_aa: ASSFPDSPKETQY

j_call: TRBJ2-7
cdr3_length: 11
v_call: TRBV7-9
d_call: TRBD1
cdr3_aa: ASSPQDRDEQY

j_call: TRBJ2-5
cdr3_length: 13
v_call: TRBV28
d_call: TRBD2
cdr3_aa: ASSSNRGGVETQY

j_call: TRBJ1-1
cdr3_length: 10
v_call: TRBV3-1
d_call: -
cdr3_aa: ASSAGRMSAF

j_call: TRBJ1-2
cdr3_length: 10
v_call: TRBV6-1
d_call: -
cdr3_aa: ASSDLGDGYT

j_call: TRBJ2-7
cdr3_length: 11
v_call: TRBV20-1
d_call: -
cdr3_aa: SARDPGSYELY

j_call: TRBJ1-2
cdr3_length: 11
v_call: TRBV27
d_call: -
cdr3_aa: ASSLAGKNGYT

j_call: TRBJ1-1
cdr3_length: 11
v_call: TRBV12-3/TRBV12-4
d_call: TRBD1
cdr3_aa: ASRPAGGTEAF

j_call: TRBJ2-7
cdr3_length: 13
v_call: TRBV19
d_call: TRBD1
cdr3_aa: ASSIRTGPEYEQY

j_call: TRBJ2-5
cdr3_length: 11
v_call: TRBV27
d_call: -
cdr3_aa: ASSFGPLETQY

j_call: TRBJ2-7
cdr3_length: 12
v_call: TRBV7-6
d_call: TRBD2
cdr3_aa: ASSIAGGTYEQY

j_call: TRBJ1-1
cdr3_length: 11
v_call: TRBV6-5
d_call: TRBD1
cdr3_aa: ASSYSGTGRAF

j_call: TRBJ2-7
cdr3_length: 11
v_call: TRBV12-3/TRBV12-4
d_call: -
cdr3_aa: ASSFFGSHEQY

j_call: TRBJ2-5
cdr3_length: 13
v_call: TRBV7-8
d_call: -
cdr3_aa: ASSLRTGLQETQY

j_call: TRBJ1-6
cdr3_length: 12
v_call: TRBV12-3/TRBV12-4
d_call: TRBD1
cdr3_aa: ASGLAGGNSPLH

j_call: TRBJ1-1
cdr3_length: 13
v_call: TRBV11-2
d_call: -
cdr3_aa: ASSFKGLGGTEAF

j_call: TRBJ1-1
cdr3_length: 12
v_call: TRBV12-3/TRBV12-4
d_call: TRBD1
cdr3_aa: ASSQSRDRREAF

j_call: TRBJ1-2
cdr3_length: 15
v_call: TRBV28
d_call: -
cdr3_aa: ASSRGWPAAFYSGYT

j_call: TRBJ2-3
cdr3_length: 12
v_call: TRBV12-3/TRBV12-4
d_call: -
cdr3_aa: ASSLDAAPYTQY

j_call: TRBJ2-7
cdr3_length: 12
v_call: TRBV18
d_call: -
cdr3_aa: ASSRGASTYEQY

j_call: TRBJ1-1
cdr3_length: 14
v_call: TRBV2
d_call: -
cdr3_aa: ASSEERGGLNTEAF